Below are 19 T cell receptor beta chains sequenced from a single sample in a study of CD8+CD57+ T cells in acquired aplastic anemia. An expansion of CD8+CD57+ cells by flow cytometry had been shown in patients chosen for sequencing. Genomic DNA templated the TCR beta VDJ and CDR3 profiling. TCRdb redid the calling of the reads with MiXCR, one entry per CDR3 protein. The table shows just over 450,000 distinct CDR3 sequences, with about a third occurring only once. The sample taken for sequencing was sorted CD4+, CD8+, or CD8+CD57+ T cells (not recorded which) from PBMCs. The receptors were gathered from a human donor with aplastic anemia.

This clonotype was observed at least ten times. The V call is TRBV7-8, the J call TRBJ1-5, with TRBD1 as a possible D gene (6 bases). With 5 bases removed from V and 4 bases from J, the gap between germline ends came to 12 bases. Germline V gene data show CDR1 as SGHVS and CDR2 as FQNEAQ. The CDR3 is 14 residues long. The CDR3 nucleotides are TGTGCCAGCAGCCATGAGGGGGGGAATCAGCCCCAGCATTTT. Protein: CASSHEGGNQPQHF. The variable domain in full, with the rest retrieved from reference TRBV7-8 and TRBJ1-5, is GAGVSQSPRYKVAKRGQDVALRCDPISGHVSLFWYQQALGQGPEFLTYFQNEAQLDKSGLPSDRFFAERPEGSVSTLKIQRTQQEDSAVYLCASSHEGGNQPQHFGDGTRLSIL.

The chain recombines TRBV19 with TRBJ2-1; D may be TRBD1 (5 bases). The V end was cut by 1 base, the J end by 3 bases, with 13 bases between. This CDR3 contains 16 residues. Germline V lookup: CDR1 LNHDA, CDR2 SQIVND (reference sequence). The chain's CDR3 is CASSIGQGPSYNEQFF. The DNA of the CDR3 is TGTGCCAGTAGTATAGGGCAGGGCCCCAGCTACAATGAGCAGTTCTTC.

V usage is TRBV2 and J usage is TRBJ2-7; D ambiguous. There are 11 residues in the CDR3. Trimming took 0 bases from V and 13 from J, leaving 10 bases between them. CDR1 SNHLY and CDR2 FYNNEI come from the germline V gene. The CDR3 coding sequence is TGTGCCAGCAGTGAAGCGCTATCGTGTTACTTC. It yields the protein CASSEALSCYF.

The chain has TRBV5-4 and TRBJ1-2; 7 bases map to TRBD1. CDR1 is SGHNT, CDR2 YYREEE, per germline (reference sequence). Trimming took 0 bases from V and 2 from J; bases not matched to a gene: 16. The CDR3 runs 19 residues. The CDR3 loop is CASSLAQTGDWGSNYGYTF. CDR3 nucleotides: TGTGCCAGCAGCTTGGCCCAAACAGGGGATTGGGGTTCCAACTATGGCTACACCTTC.

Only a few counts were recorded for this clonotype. Here the CDR3 reads CASSYGTGDSGNTIYF. The CDR3 nucleotides read TGTGCCAGCAGTTACGGGACAGGGGACTCTGGAAACACCATATATTTT. This chain uses TRBV6-5 with TRBJ1-3; 10 bases match TRBD1. The CDR3 length is 16 residues. Losses at the gene ends were 2 bases for V and 0 bases for J; bases not matched to a gene: 1. Germline-derived CDR1 and CDR2 are MNHEY and SVGAGI.

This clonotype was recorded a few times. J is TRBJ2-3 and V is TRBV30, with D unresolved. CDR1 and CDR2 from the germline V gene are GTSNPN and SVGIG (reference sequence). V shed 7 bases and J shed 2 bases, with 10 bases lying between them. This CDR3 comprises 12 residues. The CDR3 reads CASSGNTDTQYF. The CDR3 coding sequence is TGTGCCTCTAGTGGGAACACAGATACGCAGTATTTT.

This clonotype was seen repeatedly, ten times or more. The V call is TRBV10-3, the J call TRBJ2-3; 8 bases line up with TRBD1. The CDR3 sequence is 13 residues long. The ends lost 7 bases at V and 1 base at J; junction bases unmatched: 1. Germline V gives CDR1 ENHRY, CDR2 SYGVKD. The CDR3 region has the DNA TGTGCCATCACAGGGGGCGGCACAGATACGCAGTATTTT. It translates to CAITGGGTDTQYF.

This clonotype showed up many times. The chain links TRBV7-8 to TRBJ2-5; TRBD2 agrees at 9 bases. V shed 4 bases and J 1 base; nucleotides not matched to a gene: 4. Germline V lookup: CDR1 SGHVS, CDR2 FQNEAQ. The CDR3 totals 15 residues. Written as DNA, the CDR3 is TGTGCCAGCAGCTCAAGTAGCGGGAGCCAAGAGACCCAGTACTTC. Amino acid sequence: CASSSSSGSQETQYF.

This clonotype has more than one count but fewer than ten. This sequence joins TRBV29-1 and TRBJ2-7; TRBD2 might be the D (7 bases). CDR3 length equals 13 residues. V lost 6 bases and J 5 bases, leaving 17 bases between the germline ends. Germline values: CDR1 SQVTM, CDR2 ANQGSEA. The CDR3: CSVGGGGMNEQYF. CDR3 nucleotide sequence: TGCAGCGTGGGGGGCGGGGGTATGAACGAGCAGTACTTC.

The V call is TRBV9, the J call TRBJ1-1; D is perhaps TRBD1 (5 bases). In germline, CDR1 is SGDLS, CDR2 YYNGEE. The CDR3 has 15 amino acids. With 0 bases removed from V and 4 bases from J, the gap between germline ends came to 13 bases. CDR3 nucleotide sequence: TGTGCCAGCAGCGTAGAGGCAGGGCGAAGCACTGAAGCTTTCTTT. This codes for CASSVEAGRSTEAFF.

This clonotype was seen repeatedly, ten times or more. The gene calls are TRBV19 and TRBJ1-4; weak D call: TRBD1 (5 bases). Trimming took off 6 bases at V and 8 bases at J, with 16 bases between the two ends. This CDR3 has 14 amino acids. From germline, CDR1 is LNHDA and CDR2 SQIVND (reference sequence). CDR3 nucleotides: TGTGCCAGTAGCCGAGGGGTGGGGAGCGAAAAACTGTTTTTT. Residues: CASSRGVGSEKLFF.

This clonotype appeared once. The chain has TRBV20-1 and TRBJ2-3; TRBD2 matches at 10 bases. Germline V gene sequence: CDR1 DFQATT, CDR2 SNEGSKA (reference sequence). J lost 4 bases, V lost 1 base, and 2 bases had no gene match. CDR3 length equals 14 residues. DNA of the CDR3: TGCAGTGCTAGAGTAGCGGGAGGTTCAGATACGCAGTATTTT. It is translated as CSARVAGGSDTQYF.

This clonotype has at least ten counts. The CDR3 DNA reads as TGTGCCAGCAGTGAAGCTGGGGTCATGACCTACGAGCAGTACTTC. Translation gives CASSEAGVMTYEQYF. The chain joins TRBV25-1 to TRBJ2-7, with D hard to call. The CDR3 sequence is 15 residues long. CDR1 MGHDK and CDR2 SYGVNS come from the germline V gene. V lost 2 bases to trimming and J lost 2 bases, with 13 bases between them.

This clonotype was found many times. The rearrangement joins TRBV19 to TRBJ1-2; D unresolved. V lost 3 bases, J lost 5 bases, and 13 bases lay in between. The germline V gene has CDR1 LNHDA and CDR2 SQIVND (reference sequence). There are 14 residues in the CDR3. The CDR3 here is CASSMNGPGYGYTF. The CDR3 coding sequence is TGTGCCAGTAGTATGAACGGCCCCGGGTATGGCTACACCTTC. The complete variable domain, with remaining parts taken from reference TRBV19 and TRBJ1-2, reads DGGITQSPKYLFRKEGQNVTLSCEQNLNHDAMYWYRQDPGQGLRLIYYSQIVNDFQKGDIAEGYSVSREKKESFPLTVTSAQKNPTAFYLCASSMNGPGYGYTFGSGTRLTVV.

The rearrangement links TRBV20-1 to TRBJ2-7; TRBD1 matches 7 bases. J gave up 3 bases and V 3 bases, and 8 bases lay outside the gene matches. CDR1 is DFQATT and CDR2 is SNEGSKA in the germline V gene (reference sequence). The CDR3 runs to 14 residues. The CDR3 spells CSARSTGAVYEQYF. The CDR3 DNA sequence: TGCAGTGCTAGGTCAACAGGGGCCGTCTACGAGCAGTACTTC.

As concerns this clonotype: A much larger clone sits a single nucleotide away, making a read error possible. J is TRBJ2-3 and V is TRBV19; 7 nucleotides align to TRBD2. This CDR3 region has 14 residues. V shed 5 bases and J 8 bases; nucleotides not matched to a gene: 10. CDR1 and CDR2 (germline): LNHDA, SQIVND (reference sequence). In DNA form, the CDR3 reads TGTGCCAGTAGTTTGGCGGGGGTGCAACCTACGCAGTATTTT. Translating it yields CASSLAGVQPTQYF. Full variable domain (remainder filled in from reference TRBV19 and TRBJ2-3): DGGITQSPKYLFRKEGQNVTLSCEQNLNHDAMYWYRQDPGQGLRLIYYSQIVNDFQKGDIAEGYSVSREKKESFPLTVTSAQKNPTAFYLCASSLAGVQPTQYFGPGTRLTVL.

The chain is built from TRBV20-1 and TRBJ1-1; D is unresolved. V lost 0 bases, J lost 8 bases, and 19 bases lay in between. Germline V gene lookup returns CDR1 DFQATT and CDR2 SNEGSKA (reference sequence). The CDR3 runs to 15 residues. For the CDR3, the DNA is TGCAGTGCTAGAGATCGGTCGGACGGCCATTCGGAAGCTTTCTTT. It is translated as CSARDRSDGHSEAFF.

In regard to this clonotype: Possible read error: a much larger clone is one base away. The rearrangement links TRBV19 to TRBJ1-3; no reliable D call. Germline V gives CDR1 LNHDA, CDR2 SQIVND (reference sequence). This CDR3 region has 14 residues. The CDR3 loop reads CASRGEISGNTMYF. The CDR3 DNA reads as TGTGCCAGTAGGGGCGAGATCTCTGGAAACACCATGTATTTT.

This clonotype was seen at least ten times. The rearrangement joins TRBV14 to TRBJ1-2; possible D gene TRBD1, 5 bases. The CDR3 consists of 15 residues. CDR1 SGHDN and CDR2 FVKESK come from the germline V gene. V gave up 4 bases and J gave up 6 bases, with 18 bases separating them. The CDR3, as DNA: TGTGCCAGCAGCCCGCGGAGGGGATTTCAGGATGGCTACACCTTC. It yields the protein CASSPRRGFQDGYTF.